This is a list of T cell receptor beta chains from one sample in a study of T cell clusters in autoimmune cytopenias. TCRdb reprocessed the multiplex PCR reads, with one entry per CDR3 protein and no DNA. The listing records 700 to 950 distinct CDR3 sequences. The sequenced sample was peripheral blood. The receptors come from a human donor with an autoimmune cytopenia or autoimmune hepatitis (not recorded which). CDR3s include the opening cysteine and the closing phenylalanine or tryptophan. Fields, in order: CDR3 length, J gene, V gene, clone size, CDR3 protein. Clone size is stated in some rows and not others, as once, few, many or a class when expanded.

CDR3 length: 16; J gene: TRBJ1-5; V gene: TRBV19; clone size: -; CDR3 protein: CASSIRGKGSNQPQHF
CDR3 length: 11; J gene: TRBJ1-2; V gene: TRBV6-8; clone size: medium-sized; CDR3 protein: CASSRLYGYTF
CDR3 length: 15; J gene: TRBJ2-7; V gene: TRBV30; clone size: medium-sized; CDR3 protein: CAFQGAGGNSYEQYF
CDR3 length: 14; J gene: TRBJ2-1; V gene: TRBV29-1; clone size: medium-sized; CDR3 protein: CSAATGTTHNEQFF
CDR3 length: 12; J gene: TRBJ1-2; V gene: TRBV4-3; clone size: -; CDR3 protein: CASRGTGRGYTF
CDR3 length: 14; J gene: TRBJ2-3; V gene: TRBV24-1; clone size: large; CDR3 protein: CATSDHTGADTQYF
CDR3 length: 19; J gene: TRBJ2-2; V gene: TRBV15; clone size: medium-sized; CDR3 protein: CATSRGASGGGGVTGELFF
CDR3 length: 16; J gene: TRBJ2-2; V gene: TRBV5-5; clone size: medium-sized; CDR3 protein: CASSLMAGVNTGELFF
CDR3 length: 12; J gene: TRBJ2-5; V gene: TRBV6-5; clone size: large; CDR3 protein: CASRGGRETQYF
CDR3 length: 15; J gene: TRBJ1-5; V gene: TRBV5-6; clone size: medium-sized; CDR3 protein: CASSFSPRQHQPQHF
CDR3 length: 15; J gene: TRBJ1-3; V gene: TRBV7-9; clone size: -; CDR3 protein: CASSPGDASGNTIYF
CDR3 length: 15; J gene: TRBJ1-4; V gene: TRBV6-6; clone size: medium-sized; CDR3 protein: CASSYTGPLDEKLFF
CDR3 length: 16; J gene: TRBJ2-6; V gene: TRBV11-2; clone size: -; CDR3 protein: CASSFLRPSGANVLTF
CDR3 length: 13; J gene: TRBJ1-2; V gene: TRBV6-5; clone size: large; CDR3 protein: CASKGEGHYGYTF
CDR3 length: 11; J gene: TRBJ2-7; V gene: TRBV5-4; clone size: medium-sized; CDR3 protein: CASSSGQQQYF